This TCR beta chain comes out of a study of T cells in Graves' hyperthyroidism and ophthalmopathy. Study overall: At initial diagnosis, before any treatment had begun, peripheral blood was obtained.

V lost 1 base, J lost 8 bases, and 11 bases lay in between. CDR1 is SGHDN and CDR2 is FVKESK in the germline V gene. The CDR3 is 13 amino acids. Subjects with ophthalmopathy showed a Clinical Activity Score no lower than 3, a NOSPECS grade no lower than 4, and a duration shorter than 3 months. Together with thyroid ultrasound, orbital computed tomography, serum thyroxine and TRAb, clinical symptoms were used for diagnoses. Concerning this clonotype: Its antigen is still unknown.

Amplification yielded TCR beta CDR3 regions, with RNA transcripts as the source. The HTBI primer set was used in a first-round RT-PCR of the TCR CDR3. TCRdb itself ran the multiplex PCR reads through MiXCR, one entry per CDR3 protein. The sample lists 500,000 to 650,000 distinct CDR3 sequences, approximately 17% seen once, with 17% in the top ten. Study findings and constraints: The model anticipated ophthalmopathy a median 6.5 months pre-onset.

The material sequenced was blood. This chain uses TRBV14 with TRBJ1-1; possibly TRBD1 for D (5 bases). This receptor was obtained from a woman in her late teens or twenties with Graves' ophthalmopathy. This CDR3 is CASSQADSLEAFF. CDR3 sequence (DNA): TGTGCCAGCAGCCAAGCAGACAGCTTAGAAGCTTTCTTT. Full variable domain (outside the CDR3, taken from reference TRBV14 and TRBJ1-1): EAGVTQFPSHSVIEKGQTVTLRCDPISGHDNLYWYRRVMGKEIKFLLHFVKESKQDESGMPNNRFLAERTGGTYSTLKVQPAELEDSGVYFCASSQADSLEAFFGQGTRLTVV.